The rows below give T cell receptor beta chains drawn from one sample of a study of cytomegalovirus exposure and HLA in healthy donors. TCRdb's table, derived via immunoSEQ multiplex PCR, lists solely in-frame clones and lacks some. The sample consists of around 220,000 clones, 70% to 85% of them appearing once. Sequenced material: PBMCs. These TCRs come from a girl aged 2 to 10 in good health and CMV-seronegative. CDR3s include the opening cysteine and the closing phenylalanine or tryptophan. D genes are given only for firm matches. Expanded clones get a size class; other rows say once, few or many, or leave the size out.

d_call j_call clone_size v_call cdr3_aa cdr3_nt
TRBD2 TRBJ2-7 . TRBV7-6 CASSLATSGSYEQYF TGTGCCAGCAGCTTAGCAACTAGCGGATCCTACGAGCAGTACTTC
. TRBJ2-1 . TRBV7-9 CASSPSAFYNEQFF TGTGCCAGCAGCCCTAGTGCTTTCTACAATGAGCAGTTCTTC
TRBD1 TRBJ1-2 . TRBV5-1 CASSLSESGQYGYTF TGCGCCAGCAGCTTATCTGAGTCGGGACAGTATGGCTACACCTTC
TRBD2 TRBJ2-3 . TRBV7-3 CASSKIAGGPMGDTQYF TGTGCCAGCAGCAAAATAGCGGGGGGGCCGATGGGAGATACGCAGTATTTT
. TRBJ2-3 few TRBV10-1 CASSEGGHQDTQYF TGCGCCAGCAGTGAGGGTGGCCATCAAGATACGCAGTATTTT
. TRBJ1-1 . TRBV2 CASVRETEAFF TGTGCCAGCGTCAGGGAAACTGAAGCTTTCTTT
TRBD1 TRBJ2-1 . TRBV11-2 CASSLDWTGVNEQFF TGTGCCAGCAGCTTAGATTGGACAGGGGTTAATGAGCAGTTCTTC
. TRBJ2-7 . TRBV15 CATSIKQTTYEQYF TGTGCCACCAGCATTAAACAGACCACCTACGAGCAGTACTTC
. TRBJ2-2 once TRBV2 CASSVTPRGFLGELFF TGTGCCAGCAGTGTGACCCCGCGGGGTTTCTTGGGGGAGCTGTTTTTT
. TRBJ2-7 . TRBV7-3 CASSLDRISSYEQYF TGTGCCAGCAGCTTAGACAGGATAAGCTCCTACGAGCAGTACTTC
. TRBJ1-6 few TRBV4-1 CASSPGSTYNSPLHF TGCGCCAGCAGCCCAGGGTCTACGTATAATTCACCCCTCCACTTT
. TRBJ1-1 once TRBV6-1 CASSAVSINTEAFF TGTGCCAGCAGCGCTGTTTCTATCAACACTGAAGCTTTCTTT
TRBD1 TRBJ1-2 . TRBV9 CASSGYSGTGEEFGYTF TGTGCCAGCAGCGGGTATTCCGGGACAGGGGAAGAATTTGGCTACACCTTC
TRBD1 TRBJ1-5 . TRBV2 CASASRDRGTQPQHF TGTGCCAGCGCCAGCCGGGACAGGGGGACTCAGCCCCAGCATTTT
. TRBJ1-1 . TRBV20-1 CSVPDSEAFF TGCAGTGTCCCGGACAGTGAAGCTTTCTTT
TRBD1 TRBJ2-5 . TRBV11-1 CASSLEPGQGEETQYF TGTGCCAGCAGCTTAGAACCGGGACAGGGAGAAGAGACCCAGTACTTC
. TRBJ2-1 . TRBV4-1 CASSQENVGGAGSYNEQFF TGCGCCAGCAGCCAAGAAAATGTGGGGGGGGCCGGGTCCTACAATGAGCAGTTCTTC
TRBD1 TRBJ2-7 . TRBV11-2 CASSYSGTGFVEQYF TGTGCCAGCAGCTATTCCGGGACAGGATTTGTGGAGCAGTACTTC
TRBD2 TRBJ2-1 few TRBV19 CASSRTGGRGEQFF TGTGCCAGTAGTAGAACCGGGGGGAGGGGTGAGCAGTTCTTC
TRBD1 TRBJ1-5 . TRBV2 CASRPRQGIQPQHF TGTGCCAGCAGGCCCCGACAGGGGATACAGCCCCAGCATTTT
. TRBJ2-5 . TRBV7-9 CASSPREATQETQYF TGTGCCAGCAGCCCCCGGGAAGCGACCCAAGAGACCCAGTACTTC
TRBD1 TRBJ2-7 . TRBV5-1 CASSLGTGVSYEQYF TGCGCCAGCAGCCTCGGGACAGGGGTCTCCTACGAGCAGTACTTC
TRBD2 TRBJ2-7 . TRBV29-1 CSVGASGSSYEQYF TGCAGCGTTGGGGCTAGCGGGAGCTCCTACGAGCAGTACTTC
. TRBJ1-2 . TRBV2 CASGHPANYGYTF TGTGCCAGCGGGCATCCTGCTAACTATGGCTACACCTTC
. TRBJ2-7 . TRBV4-1 CASSQMPYYEQYF TGCGCCAGCAGCCAGATGCCCTACTACGAGCAGTACTTC
TRBD2 TRBJ2-2 . TRBV10-2 CASRDATGGTGELFF TGCGCCAGCAGGGACGCGACGGGAGGGACCGGGGAGCTGTTTTTT
TRBD1 TRBJ2-2 . TRBV7-3 CASSFGTANTGELFF TGTGCCAGCAGCTTCGGGACAGCGAACACCGGGGAGCTGTTTTTT
TRBD1 TRBJ1-1 . TRBV18 CASSRQGGVNTEAFF TGTGCCAGCTCACGGCAGGGGGGCGTGAACACTGAAGCTTTCTTT
. TRBJ2-7 . TRBV11-2 CASRSPRGNSYEQYF TGTGCCAGCAGGTCACCGAGGGGGAACTCCTACGAGCAGTACTTC
. TRBJ1-2 . TRBV7-9 CASDLGGDGYTF TGTGCCAGCGACCTCGGGGGGGATGGCTACACCTTC
. TRBJ1-2 few TRBV6-1 CASSEGYNYGYTF TGTGCCAGCAGTGAAGGCTACAACTATGGCTACACCTTC
TRBD1 TRBJ1-4 . TRBV2 CASRSRDRGLTEKLFF TGTGCCAGCAGATCCCGGGACAGGGGTTTAACTGAAAAACTGTTTTTT
. TRBJ2-5 . TRBV5-1 CASSPEGRQTETQYF TGCGCCAGCAGCCCCGAAGGTCGACAGACCGAGACCCAGTACTTC
TRBD2 TRBJ2-5 . TRBV5-1 CVSSSRLAGGETQYF TGCGTCAGCAGTTCAAGACTAGCGGGGGGAGAGACCCAGTACTTC
TRBD1 TRBJ2-3 . TRBV2 CASLDPGQGYARIDTQYF TGTGCCAGCCTAGACCCGGGACAGGGATATGCCCGGATAGATACGCAGTATTTT
TRBD1 TRBJ1-1 few TRBV25-1 CASRGVYRGLGGKAFF TGTGCCAGCAGGGGCGTTTACAGGGGGTTGGGAGGAAAAGCTTTCTTT
. TRBJ1-2 . TRBV11-2 CASSAITDYGYTF TGTGCCAGCAGCGCAATAACGGACTATGGCTACACCTTC
TRBD2 TRBJ2-3 . TRBV5-1 CASRAAGEGTDTQYF TGCGCCAGCAGGGCCGCGGGGGAAGGGACAGATACGCAGTATTTT
TRBD1 TRBJ1-1 . TRBV5-1 CASSSRTGGAPAFF TGCGCCAGCAGCTCTAGGACAGGGGGCGCCCCAGCTTTCTTT
TRBD1 TRBJ2-3 . TRBV29-1 CSVERDRGTDTQYF TGCAGCGTTGAACGGGACAGGGGCACAGATACGCAGTATTTT
TRBD1 TRBJ2-5 . TRBV30 CAWSARTGWETQYF TGTGCCTGGAGCGCTCGGACAGGGTGGGAGACCCAGTACTTC
TRBD2 TRBJ2-2 few TRBV4-1 CASREGAGAPGELFF TGCGCCAGCAGGGAGGGAGCGGGAGCCCCCGGGGAGCTGTTTTTT
TRBD1 TRBJ1-2 . TRBV19 CASSTRDSSNYGYTF TGTGCCAGTAGTACGAGGGACAGTTCTAACTATGGCTACACCTTC